This T cell receptor (beta chain) was identified during a study of shared clonotypes between healthy human individuals. Using immunoSEQ multiplex PCR, the repertoire was profiled, and TCRdb retains in-frame clones only, with some absent. The repertoire holds some 1 million clones, with under 80% as singletons. The V end lost 4 bases, the J end lost 6 bases, and 12 bases lay between the germline ends. This CDR3 has 14 residues. Per germline, CDR1 LNHDA and CDR2 SQIVND (reference sequence). The source is a man between 18 and 35 years old in good health. This chain links TRBV19 with TRBJ2-2; D is unclear. Specimen: memory CD4+ T cells sorted from blood. The subset here: CD45RA-negative fraction. The CDR3 sequence is CASSTIQVAGELFF. CDR3 coding DNA: TGTGCCAGTAGTACCATTCAGGTAGCCGGGGAGCTGTTTTTT.